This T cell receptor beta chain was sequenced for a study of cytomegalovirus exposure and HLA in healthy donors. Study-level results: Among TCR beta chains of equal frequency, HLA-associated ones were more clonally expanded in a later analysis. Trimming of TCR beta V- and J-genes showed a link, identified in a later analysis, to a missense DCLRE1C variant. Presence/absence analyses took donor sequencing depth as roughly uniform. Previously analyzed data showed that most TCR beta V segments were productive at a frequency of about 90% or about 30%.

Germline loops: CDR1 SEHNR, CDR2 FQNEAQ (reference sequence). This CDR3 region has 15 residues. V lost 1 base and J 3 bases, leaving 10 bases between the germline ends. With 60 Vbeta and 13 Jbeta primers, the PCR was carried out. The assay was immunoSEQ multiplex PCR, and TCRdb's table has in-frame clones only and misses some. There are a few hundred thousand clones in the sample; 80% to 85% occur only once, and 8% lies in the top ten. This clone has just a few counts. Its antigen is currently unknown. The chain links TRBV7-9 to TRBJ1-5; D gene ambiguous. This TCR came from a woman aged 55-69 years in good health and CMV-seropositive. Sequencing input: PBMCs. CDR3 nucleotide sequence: TGTGCCAGCAGCTTAGGCGTTGAGGCCAATCAGCCCCAGCATTTT. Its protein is CASSLGVEANQPQHF.